The text below deals with one T cell receptor (beta chain). What this receptor recognizes is not known. No base quality values were provided; no much bigger clone lies one nucleotide off. The sample's time point label, in plain terms: pre-transplant. Thawed unstimulated PBMCs were stained for CD3, CD4 and CD8 and FACS-sorted into CD3+CD4+ and CD3+CD8+ populations. All 8 studied subjects were randomized to withdrawal of immunosuppression. The Qiagen DNeasy Blood and Tissue Kit was used for isolation of genomic DNA. Trimmed from V: 6 bases; trimmed from J: 5 bases; junction bases lacking a gene match: 13. Spanning cysteine to phenylalanine, the CDR3 consists of 15 amino acids. The sequence is cut down to CDR3 DNA, 45 bases in frame from base 1. CDR1 and CDR2 are drawn from the germline V gene (reference sequence): SGHNT, YYREEE. Using immunoSEQ, frozen genomic DNA was subjected to high-throughput TCRbeta CDR3 sequencing, a process that included PCR amplification, mapping, bias correction and internal controls. The study's processing was this. Only productive rearrangements were retained, with each unique TCRbeta sequence defined by its CDR3 nucleotide sequence together with its V and J gene. For a sequence to be called donor-reactive, it needed a frequency of at least 0.01% and at least 5-fold expansion in CFSE-low cells compared with unstimulated pre-transplant cells. Minimum frequency thresholds were set for each subject on the basis of the unstimulated sample with the lowest template count, so that a detection power of at least 90% was ensured. Jensen-Shannon divergence between the top 1000 TCRbeta sequences post- versus pre-transplant served as the measure of repertoire turnover. Two-sided Fisher's exact tests were used to test for changes in the detection of donor-reactive sequences. The table was pulled from immuneACCESS by TCRdb, which kept in-frame rearrangements only. Such tables lose some clones; where checked, under half of the loss comes from unresolved V genes, and the rest has no known cause. V, J and clone size were drawn from that table, and D and trimming were deduced from the DNA. Across this sample there are approximately 55,000 clones, with 65% to 75% seen only once. Around 16% of the sample lies in the top ten.

The sample comes from a study of T cell clones after liver transplantation (dated by TCRdb to the late 2010s). Looking at the study overall: Samples were obtained from ITN030ST, a randomized trial in which withdrawal of immunosuppression was attempted within 2 years of liver transplantation. Tolerance was defined as complete withdrawal of immunosuppression for at least one year without a rise in liver enzymes beyond twice the upper limit of normal. The study cohort included 8 liver transplant recipients, of whom 3 were classified as tolerant and 5 as non-tolerant. Blood samples were taken pre-transplant, pre-randomization before withdrawal, and post-randomization after full withdrawal or failed withdrawal. Of the eight recipients, a few were HCV-positive, while the remaining recipients had been transplanted for non-autoimmune, non-viral indications. Donor-reactive T cell clones were identified by TCRbeta sequencing after a pre-transplant mixed lymphocyte reaction and then tracked in post-transplant blood. Third party-reactive TCRbeta sequences from pre-transplant MLRs were also identified as an antigen-independent comparator for donor-reactive sequences. Until randomization at 12-24 months post-transplant, subjects were given standard immunosuppression, with no induction therapy. Study-level results and caveats: Because of small, heterogeneous patient numbers and non-standardized post-transplant time points, the conclusions were only preliminary. Donor-reactive sequences declined more than third party-reactive ones, suggesting partial antigen-specific deletion unrelated to withdrawal success. In most of the 8 subjects, regardless of tolerance or HCV status, circulating donor-reactive CD4 TCRbeta sequences dropped significantly post-transplant. Since no allograft tissue specimens were available, donor-reactive T cells may have migrated into the graft instead of being deleted. Once repertoire turnover was taken into account, donor-reactive detection showed a significant reduction for CD4 in 7 of 8 subjects and for CD8 in 8 of 8. In a couple of subjects, low numbers of available donor cells limited the measurable donor-reactive repertoire.

The sequence derives from a human donor who received a liver transplant. The rearrangement joined TRBV5-4 to TRBJ1-1; 7 central bases correspond to TRBD1. The sample in question was CD4+ T cells from blood, obtained before liver transplant. The sequenced DNA is TGTGCCAGCATCACCTCTCCAGGGGGGATGACTGAAGCTTTCTTT. This codes for CASITSPGGMTEAFF.